This T cell receptor (beta chain) emerged from a study of a mutant IDH1 vaccine in newly diagnosed glioma. The wider study: Males made up 62.5% and females roughly 40% of treated patients, whose mean age was about 41 years. The therapy given earlier, which was standard therapy, consisted of radiotherapy, temozolomide, or both, and most of the patients received both. Study results and limitations: Seemingly, pseudoprogression had no relation to changes in the top peripheral T cell clonotypes.

As for this clone: The antigen is unknown.

CDR1 WSHSY and CDR2 SAAADI come from the germline V gene. Trimming shortened V by 8 bases and J by 2 bases, and 13 bases separated the two germline ends. The CDR3 covers 13 residues. Specified time point: baseline, week 1 (first vaccination visit). The treatment denotes: pre-vaccination baseline after standard-of-care therapy. Each of the donors came in with new WHO grade 3 or 4 astrocytomas that were IDH1-mutant and ATRX-lost. Libraries were prepared by immunoSEQ multiplex PCR; TCRdb keeps only in-frame clonotypes and omits some of them. This sample carries tens of thousands of clones, around nine tenths of them seen once, and the ten largest clones take around 5%.

This receptor was obtained from a woman between 40 and 55 years old with glioma. This chain uses TRBV10-2 with TRBJ2-7; a weak D match, TRBD1 (5 bases). Sample: PBMCs, taken from a glioma patient treated with radiotherapy, temozolomide or both. The CDR3 DNA is TGCGCCAGCCAGGACAAAGGGCCCTACGAGCAGTACTTC. This encodes CASQDKGPYEQYF.